The entry that follows covers one TCR beta chain sequence. The sample belongs to a study of control samples from healthy donors and cancer patients. Repertoires were generated with immunoSEQ multiplex PCR, while TCRdb's copy carries only in-frame clones and drops some. The sample records almost 85,000 clones, approximately 80% being singletons. With 4 bases removed from V and 3 bases from J, the gap between germline ends came to 14 bases. Looked up from germline, CDR1 is SGHNT and CDR2 is YYREEE (reference sequence). The CDR3 loop spans 14 amino acids. The chain links TRBV5-4 to TRBJ2-7; a possible D gene is TRBD1 (6 bases). The clonotype was recovered from a man in his 60s with head and neck cancer. Sequencing was performed on PBMCs. CDR3 amino acids: CASSPGQNVYEQYF. CDR3 coding DNA: TGTGCCAGCAGCCCCGGACAGAACGTCTACGAGCAGTACTTC.